This TCR beta chain was sequenced during a study of lymphopenia after photon versus proton radiotherapy (dated by TCRdb to about 2019). Describing the broader study: Photon and proton radiation therapy were compared by the study for their immunological effects in patients with gastrointestinal tumors who developed high-grade lymphopenia. The study aimed to characterize how the two radiation modalities differ in their impact on the immune system. The cohort included approximately 18 patients with gastrointestinal tumors who developed lymphopenia after receiving either photon or proton therapy.

Trimming takes 0 bases from V and 2 bases from J, and the germline ends sit 8 bases apart. CDR1 and CDR2 (SGHRS, YFSETQ) derive from the germline V gene. The CDR3 has 14 amino acids, counting the end cysteine and phenylalanine. Just the 42-base CDR3 DNA is kept, in frame starting at base 1. Points the paper makes about the study in general: The authors looked at the survival association only in patients who died, and they framed better survival with proton therapy as a possibility rather than a demonstrated result. Relative stability during treatment was observed in proton-treated patients, whereas loss of naive T cells and TCR diversity and gain of effector/memory populations were observed in photon-treated patients. Across the cohort, among patients who died, a greater drop in TCR diversity after the nadir was inversely correlated with overall survival time. After the lymphocyte count nadir, photon-treated repertoires showed oligoclonal expansion, especially of CD8+ Temra cells, which drove the drop in diversity.

Library preparation employed the immunoSEQ multiplex PCR assay. T cell repertoires were profiled with deep sequencing of rearranged TCR beta loci together with multiparametric flow cytometry. In TCRdb, the immuneACCESS table is reduced to in-frame sequences with V and J assigned. These tables do not hold every clone; where another copy was compared, an unresolved V gene accounts for under half, and the others remain unexplained. The sample table lists 150,000 or so clones, 75% to 90% of them with a count of one. About 4.7% of the sample is held by the ten biggest clonotypes. Concerning this clone itself: Which antigen it targets is not known. Nothing much larger sits one base from this clone, and base qualities are not available.

The rearranged segments are TRBV5-1 and TRBJ1-2; TRBD1 is perhaps the D gene, given 6 matching bases. The specimen was peripheral blood, collected from a patient treated with photon-based radiotherapy. The receptor was isolated from a man aged 45-60 years with gastric cancer. The CDR3 corresponds to CASSLVGGNYGYTF. The DNA is TGCGCCAGCAGCTTGGTTGGGGGCAACTATGGCTACACCTTC. This CDR3, with the reference TRBV5-1 and TRBJ1-2 proteins standing in past its ends, gives the full variable domain KAGVTQTPRYLIKTRGQQVTLSCSPISGHRSVSWYQQTPGQGLQFLFEYFSETQRNKGNFPGRFSGRQFSNSRSEMNVSTLELGDSALYLCASSLVGGNYGYTFGSGTRLTVV.